Each of the 16 T cell receptor beta chains below was sequenced from the same sample in a study of shared clonotypes between healthy human individuals. Profiling relied on immunoSEQ multiplex PCR, and the TCRdb table lists in-frame clones only, not all of them. The data hold around 2.1 million clones, with 85% to 95% observed a single time. CD45RO-negative, CCR7-positively selected cells formed the naive CD8 fraction, excluding terminally differentiated effector memory CD45RA+ cells. Specimen: naive CD8+ T cells from PBMCs. The receptors originated from a man aged 18 to 29 in good health. Some clones in this sample may be carry-over from other donors' samples.

CDR3 DNA: TGTGCCAGCAGTCAGGGGACAGGGTGGGAGACCCAGTACTTC. Translated, it gives CASSQGTGWETQYF. The chain recombines TRBV6-5 with TRBJ2-5; 9 bases line up with TRBD1. Germline lookup yields CDR1 MNHEY and CDR2 SVGAGI. V lost 5 bases to trimming and J lost 5 bases; unmatched junction nucleotides: 6. CDR3 size: 14 residues.

The rearrangement uses TRBV13 and TRBJ2-7, with TRBD2 matching 15 bases. CDR1 PRHDT and CDR2 FYEKMQ come from the germline V gene (reference sequence). The trim removed 0 bases at V and 4 bases at J, leaving 1 base unmatched. The CDR3 contains 16 residues. The CDR3 here is CASSLGGLAGGYEQYF. In DNA form, the CDR3 reads TGTGCCAGCAGCTTAGGGGGACTAGCGGGAGGATACGAGCAGTACTTC.

The chain uses TRBV5-6 and TRBJ1-2; D remains ambiguous. Trimming took off 2 bases at V and 0 bases at J, with 11 bases between the two ends. Germline V gives CDR1 SGHDT, CDR2 YYEEEE. This CDR3 contains 15 residues. The CDR3 DNA is TGTGCCAGCAGCTTAGGCGGAATTTCTAACTATGGCTACACCTTC. The encoded protein is CASSLGGISNYGYTF.

V is TRBV28 and J is TRBJ2-7; TRBD1 matches at 10 bases. Germline V gene lookup returns CDR1 MDHEN and CDR2 SYDVKM. J was trimmed by 6 bases and V by 5 bases; bases with no gene match: 13. The CDR3 runs to 16 residues. The CDR3 region has the DNA TGTGCCAGCAGTCCAGGACAGGGGGGCGCAGCTTCCGAGCAGTACTTC. Translation: CASSPGQGGAASEQYF.

V and J are TRBV28 and TRBJ2-2; D is ambiguous. CDR1 is MDHEN, CDR2 SYDVKM, per germline. V dropped 7 bases and J dropped 0 bases, with 3 bases sitting between them. The CDR3 is made up of 12 amino acids. Written as DNA, the CDR3 is TGTGCCAGCATTACGAACACCGGGGAGCTGTTTTTT. Protein sequence: CASITNTGELFF.

With regard to this clone: The same CDR3 also results from other DNA sequences found in this sample. V and J are TRBV6-5 and TRBJ1-2; weak D call: TRBD1 (5 bases). Germline V gives CDR1 MNHEY, CDR2 SVGAGI. The CDR3 has 14 amino acids. Trimming cost V 0 bases and J 2 bases, with 7 bases left between them. For the CDR3, the DNA is TGTGCCAGCAGTTACTCCGACAGCAACTATGGCTACACCTTC. It yields the protein CASSYSDSNYGYTF.

The chain links TRBV7-8 to TRBJ2-1; unclear D gene. V was cut by 5 bases and J by 13 bases, with 21 bases left in between. CDR1 and CDR2 from the germline V gene are SGHVS and FQNEAQ. The CDR3 runs 14 residues. CDR3 sequence (DNA): TGTGCCAGCAGCGTTTATAACTTTGACCCCGAACAGTTCTTC. It codes for CASSVYNFDPEQFF.

The chain has TRBV6-5 and TRBJ2-6, with D perhaps TRBD2 (5 bases). The CDR3 is 15 residues long. Per the germline V gene, CDR1 is MNHEY and CDR2 is SVGAGI. The V gene lost 2 bases and the J gene lost 3 bases, with 8 bases spanning the gap. CDR3 region: CASSYERDGANVLTF. CDR3 DNA: TGTGCCAGCAGTTACGAGAGGGATGGGGCCAACGTCCTGACTTTC.

The rearrangement links TRBV11-2 to TRBJ2-7, with 9 nucleotides matching TRBD2. The V and J ends lost 1 base and 5 bases, in that order; junction bases with no gene match: 6. Looked up from germline, CDR1 is SGHAT and CDR2 is FQNNGV. The CDR3 extends over 15 amino acids. The CDR3 sequence: CASSLGGRASDEQYF. The DNA of the CDR3 is TGTGCCAGCAGCTTAGGCGGGAGGGCCAGCGACGAGCAGTACTTC. The full variable domain, completed using reference TRBV11-2 and TRBJ2-7, is EAGVAQSPRYKIIEKRQSVAFWCNPISGHATLYWYQQILGQGPKLLIQFQNNGVVDDSQLPKDRFSAERLKGVDSTLKIQPAKLEDSAVYLCASSLGGRASDEQYFGPGTRLTVT.

V and J are TRBV28 and TRBJ2-5; D may be TRBD2 (5 bases). V was clipped by 7 bases and J by 3 bases, with 6 bases between them. Germline CDR1 and CDR2: MDHEN and SYDVKM. The CDR3 contains 11 residues. The chain's CDR3 is CASTGEETQYF. Here the CDR3 DNA reads TGTGCCAGCACCGGGGAAGAGACCCAGTACTTC.

The chain uses TRBV13 and TRBJ2-7; D is unresolved. Trimming stripped 5 bases from V and 3 bases from J, with 17 bases between. This CDR3 is built from 15 residues. Germline CDR1 PRHDT, CDR2 FYEKMQ (reference sequence). CDR3 DNA sequence: TGTGCCAGCAGCGTAGCTTGGTCCTCATTCTACGAGCAGTACTTC. It translates to CASSVAWSSFYEQYF.

The chain combines TRBV7-2 with TRBJ2-3; 11 bases map to TRBD2. CDR3 length: 17 residues. V gave up 5 bases and J gave up 0 bases; unmatched junction bases: 7. The germline CDR1 and CDR2 sequences are SGHTA and FQGNSA. CDR3 coding DNA: TGTGCCAGCAGCCCCGGACTAGCGGGCCGAAGCACAGATACGCAGTATTTT. This codes for CASSPGLAGRSTDTQYF.

J is TRBJ2-5 and V is TRBV7-8; weak D call: TRBD2 (6 bases). The V gene lost 6 bases and the J gene lost 0 bases, with 20 bases spanning the gap. This CDR3 has 17 amino acids. The V gene's germline CDR1 is SGHVS and CDR2 FQNEAQ. The CDR3, as DNA: TGTGCCAGCAGTTCCCCCGGGGGAGATTCGTACCAAGAGACCCAGTACTTC. Translating it yields CASSSPGGDSYQETQYF.

The table lists this clone with a few counts. The genes are TRBV2 and TRBJ1-1; the match to TRBD1 covers 7 bases. Germline CDR1 is SNHLY and CDR2 is FYNNEI. Trimming removed 6 bases from V and 4 bases from J; junction bases left unmatched: 8. CDR3 length: 14 residues. This chain's CDR3 is CASRGQSDSTEAFF. Written as DNA, the CDR3 is TGTGCCAGCAGGGGACAGAGCGATTCCACTGAAGCTTTCTTT.

Here the CDR3 reads CASSLGPLAKNIQYF. As DNA, the CDR3 is TGTGCCAGCAGCTTAGGGCCCCTAGCCAAAAACATTCAGTACTTC. The chain couples TRBV11-2 to TRBJ2-4; D not resolved. V was clipped by 1 base and J by 0 bases, with 7 bases between them. The CDR3 loop spans 15 amino acids. Per the germline V gene, CDR1 is SGHAT and CDR2 is FQNNGV. Based on the CDR3 plus reference TRBV11-2 and TRBJ2-4, the full variable domain is EAGVAQSPRYKIIEKRQSVAFWCNPISGHATLYWYQQILGQGPKLLIQFQNNGVVDDSQLPKDRFSAERLKGVDSTLKIQPAKLEDSAVYLCASSLGPLAKNIQYFGAGTRLSVL.

The V gene is TRBV28, the J gene TRBJ1-4, with D maybe TRBD1 (5 bases). The CDR3 extends over 16 amino acids. The V end lost 1 base, the J end lost 6 bases, and 15 bases lay between the germline ends. Per germline, CDR1 MDHEN and CDR2 SYDVKM. The CDR3 DNA is TGTGCCAGCAGTTTATATCAGCGGGTAGGGGATGAAAAACTGTTTTTT. Translating it yields CASSLYQRVGDEKLFF. Looking up the rest from reference TRBV28 and TRBJ1-4 gives the full variable domain: DVKVTQSSRYLVKRTGEKVFLECVQDMDHENMFWYRQDPGLGLRLIYFSYDVKMKEKGDIPEGYSVSREKKERFSLILESASTNQTSMYLCASSLYQRVGDEKLFFGSGTQLSVL.